This TCR beta chain was sequenced during a study of lymphopenia after photon versus proton radiotherapy. Regarding the study as a whole: Larger post-nadir TCR diversity loss correlated inversely with survival in deceased patients. Oligoclonal CD8+ Temra expansion after nadir drove photon patients' diversity drop.

Method: immunoSEQ multiplex PCR; TCRdb's copy keeps in-frame clones and lacks some. The data contain 25,000 to 30,000 clones, approximately 87% of them seen just once; the ten biggest clones take up roughly 50%. CDR3 length equals 15 residues. V dropped 2 bases and J dropped 4; count of bases not matched to a gene: 7. Germline values: CDR1 SGHRS, CDR2 YFSETQ. This clone has just a few counts. Its antigen is unknown. J is TRBJ2-7 and V is TRBV5-1; 9 nucleotides match TRBD1. The sequence came from a woman aged 60 to 75 with cholangiocarcinoma. Some clones in this sample may be carry-over from other donors' samples. This specimen was peripheral blood, taken from a patient treated with proton-based radiotherapy. The CDR3 here is CASSFAPGQGYEQYF. The DNA for the CDR3 is TGCGCCAGCAGCTTCGCGCCGGGACAGGGTTACGAGCAGTACTTC.